This T cell receptor beta chain was documented in a study of blood T cell repertoires in COVID-19. This clone has just one count. Clones were read by immunoSEQ multiplex PCR, and TCRdb kept only the in-frame ones, dropping some. The sample carries some 200,000 clones, about nine tenths recorded once. V trimming: 2 bases; J trimming: 0 bases; junction bases outside the gene matches: 2. Per germline, CDR1 MNHEY and CDR2 SVGEGT. This CDR3 contains 16 residues. V gene TRBV6-2 or TRBV6-3 combines with J gene TRBJ2-2, with TRBD1 matching over 8 bases. The receptor comes from a woman in her 30s who had recovered from COVID-19. The specimen was PBMCs or T cells enriched from blood (not recorded which). As DNA, the CDR3 is TGTGCCAGCAGTTACGGGACAGGAACGAACACCGGGGAGCTGTTTTTT. Amino acid sequence: CASSYGTGTNTGELFF.